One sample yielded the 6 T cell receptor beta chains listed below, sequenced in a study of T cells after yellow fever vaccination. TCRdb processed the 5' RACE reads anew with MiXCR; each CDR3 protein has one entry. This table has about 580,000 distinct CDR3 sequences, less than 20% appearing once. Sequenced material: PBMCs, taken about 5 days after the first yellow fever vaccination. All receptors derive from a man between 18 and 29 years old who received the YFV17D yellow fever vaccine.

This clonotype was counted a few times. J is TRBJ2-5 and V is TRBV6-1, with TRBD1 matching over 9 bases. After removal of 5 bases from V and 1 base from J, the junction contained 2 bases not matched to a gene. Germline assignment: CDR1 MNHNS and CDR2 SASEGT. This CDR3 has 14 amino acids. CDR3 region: CASSPQGAQETQYF. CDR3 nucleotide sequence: TGTGCCAGCAGTCCACAGGGGGCCCAAGAGACCCAGTACTTC.

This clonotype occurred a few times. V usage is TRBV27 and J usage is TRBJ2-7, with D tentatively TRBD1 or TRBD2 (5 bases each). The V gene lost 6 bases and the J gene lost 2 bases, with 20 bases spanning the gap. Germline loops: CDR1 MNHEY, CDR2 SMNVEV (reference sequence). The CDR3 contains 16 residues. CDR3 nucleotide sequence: TGTGCCAGCAGCCCTCGAGCAAGTGGGGGAGCCTACGAGCAGTACTTC. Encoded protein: CASSPRASGGAYEQYF.

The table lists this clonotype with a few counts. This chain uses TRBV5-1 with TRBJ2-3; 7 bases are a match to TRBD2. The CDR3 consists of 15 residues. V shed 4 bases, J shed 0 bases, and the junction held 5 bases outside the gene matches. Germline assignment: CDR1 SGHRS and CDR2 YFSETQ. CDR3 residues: CASSTPGGSTDTQYF. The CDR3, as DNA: TGCGCCAGCAGCACCCCCGGGGGGAGCACAGATACGCAGTATTTT.

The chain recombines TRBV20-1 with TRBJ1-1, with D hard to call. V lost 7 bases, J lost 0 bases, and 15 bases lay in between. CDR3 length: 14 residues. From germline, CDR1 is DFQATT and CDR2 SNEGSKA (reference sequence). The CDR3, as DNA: TGCAGTGGGGAGGGTGAGGGAGTGAACACTGAAGCTTTCTTT. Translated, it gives CSGEGEGVNTEAFF.

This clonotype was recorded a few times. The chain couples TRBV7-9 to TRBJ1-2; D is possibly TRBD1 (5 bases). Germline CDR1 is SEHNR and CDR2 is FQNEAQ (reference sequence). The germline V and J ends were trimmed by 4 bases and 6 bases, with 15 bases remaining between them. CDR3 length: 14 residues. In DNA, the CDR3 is TGTGCCAGCAGCTGGGGGGATGGGACGGATGGCTACACCTTC. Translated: CASSWGDGTDGYTF.

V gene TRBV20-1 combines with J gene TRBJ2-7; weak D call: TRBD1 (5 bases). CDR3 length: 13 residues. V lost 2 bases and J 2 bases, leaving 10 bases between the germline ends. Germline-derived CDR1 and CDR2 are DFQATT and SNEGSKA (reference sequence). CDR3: CSARKGPAYEQYV. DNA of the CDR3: TGCAGTGCTAGAAAGGGGCCCGCCTACGAGCAGTACGTC.